The 19 T cell receptor beta chains below all came from one sample that was sequenced in a study of cytomegalovirus exposure and HLA in healthy donors. 60 Vbeta and 13 Jbeta primers were used in PCR. Only in-frame clones appear in the TCRdb table, and some are missing; sequencing was by immunoSEQ multiplex PCR. The repertoire has 100,000 to 150,000 clones, roughly 74% of them found once; the top ten carry 6.5% to 8%. Source material: PBMCs. The source of these receptors is a man in his forties in good health and CMV-seropositive.

This chain links TRBV4-1 with TRBJ1-1; D remains unclear. The CDR3 runs 12 residues. V was shortened by 4 bases and J by 5 bases, with 8 bases between the two germline ends. The V gene's germline CDR1 is MGHRA and CDR2 YSYEKL. The CDR3 nucleotides read TGCGCCAGCAGCCGCGGAGGGACTGAAGCTTTCTTT. Translation gives CASSRGGTEAFF.

The rearrangement uses TRBV7-8 and TRBJ2-7, with TRBD1 as a possible D gene (6 bases). V dropped 6 bases and J dropped 4 bases, with 10 bases sitting between them. The CDR3 sequence is 12 residues long. CDR1 is SGHVS and CDR2 is FQNEAQ in the germline V gene. The CDR3 protein is CASSPGQYEQYF. In DNA form, the CDR3 reads TGTGCCAGCAGTCCCGGACAGTACGAGCAGTACTTC. Drawing the rest from reference TRBV7-8 and TRBJ2-7, the complete variable domain is GAGVSQSPRYKVAKRGQDVALRCDPISGHVSLFWYQQALGQGPEFLTYFQNEAQLDKSGLPSDRFFAERPEGSVSTLKIQRTQQEDSAVYLCASSPGQYEQYFGPGTRLTVT.

The chain employs TRBV9 and TRBJ1-2; D is undetermined. Germline V gene sequence: CDR1 SGDLS, CDR2 YYNGEE. The CDR3 sequence is 14 residues long. Trimming stripped 0 bases from V and 2 bases from J, with 8 bases between. The CDR3 spells CASSVGSENYGYTF. The DNA of the CDR3 is TGTGCCAGCAGCGTAGGTTCGGAGAACTATGGCTACACCTTC.

The chain employs TRBV7-2 and TRBJ2-3; TRBD1 matches at 8 bases. The CDR3 loop spans 18 amino acids. The trim removed 1 base at V and 4 bases at J, leaving 13 bases unmatched. The germline V gene encodes CDR1 SGHTA and CDR2 FQGNSA. CDR3 nucleotide sequence: TGTGCCAGCAGCTTAGTACCAGGACAGGGAGCCTTCGCAGATACGCAGTATTTT. It codes for CASSLVPGQGAFADTQYF. Full variable domain (missing parts from reference TRBV7-2 and TRBJ2-3): GAGVSQSPSNKVTEKGKDVELRCDPISGHTALYWYRQSLGQGLEFLIYFQGNSAPDKSGLPSDRFSAERTGGSVSTLTIQRTQQEDSAVYLCASSLVPGQGAFADTQYFGPGTRLTVL.

The chain joins TRBV15 to TRBJ2-7; the match to TRBD1 covers 7 bases. This CDR3 contains 15 residues. Unmatched junction bases numbered 7, after V lost 1 base and J lost 4 bases. CDR1 is LNHNV and CDR2 is YYDKDF in the germline V gene (reference sequence). In DNA form, the CDR3 reads TGTGCCACCAGCAGAGTAGGACAGGAAACTTACGAGCAGTACTTC. Protein sequence: CATSRVGQETYEQYF.

The chain uses TRBV10-3 and TRBJ2-5; TRBD2 is a possible D gene (6 bases). The ends were cut back, 3 bases at V and 11 bases at J, with 19 bases in the middle. Germline V gene data show CDR1 as ENHRY and CDR2 as SYGVKD. This CDR3 has 14 residues. This CDR3 is CAISDERPEREQYF. The CDR3 nucleotides are TGTGCCATCAGTGATGAAAGGCCCGAACGGGAGCAGTACTTC.

The CDR3 nucleotides are TGTGCCAGCAGGACACCGGGACAGGTCGGTGAGCAGTTCTTC. Amino acids: CASRTPGQVGEQFF. The rearrangement links TRBV28 to TRBJ2-1; 8 bases map to TRBD1. V lost 6 bases, J lost 9 bases, and 10 bases stayed unmatched. The CDR3 covers 14 residues. The germline V gene has CDR1 MDHEN and CDR2 SYDVKM.

The genes are TRBV15 and TRBJ2-1; TRBD2 matches at 15 bases. The CDR3 loop spans 20 amino acids. The V gene's germline CDR1 is LNHNV and CDR2 YYDKDF (reference sequence). V trimming: 0 bases; J trimming: 6 bases; junction bases outside the gene matches: 12. The CDR3 nucleotides read TGTGCCACCAGCAGAGACCCGCGGACTAGCGGGAGGGCCGCCGTCAATGAGCAGTTCTTC. Its translation: CATSRDPRTSGRAAVNEQFF.

The chain carries TRBV10-2 and TRBJ2-7; TRBD2 aligns across 12 bases. Trimming cost V 5 bases and J 2 bases; bases outside gene matches: 4. From germline, CDR1 is WSHSY and CDR2 SAAADI. CDR3 length: 15 amino acids. CDR3 region: CASSYGLAGPYEQYF. In nucleotides, the CDR3 is TGCGCCAGCAGTTATGGACTAGCGGGACCCTACGAGCAGTACTTC.

This clone was observed a handful of times. The chain employs TRBV5-6 and TRBJ1-2, with 8 bases matching TRBD1. Per the germline V gene, CDR1 is SGHDT and CDR2 is YYEEEE. There are 13 residues in the CDR3. J lost 8 bases, V lost 4 bases, and 7 bases had no gene match. The CDR3 DNA sequence: TGTGCCAGCAGCCTCCGACAGGGGAACGGCTACACCTTC. Amino acid sequence: CASSLRQGNGYTF.

CDR3 sequence: CASPTRGTANTEAFF. CDR3 nucleotides: TGCGCCAGCCCTACCCGAGGGACAGCGAACACTGAAGCTTTCTTT. V gene TRBV5-1 combines with J gene TRBJ1-1, with 7 bases aligning to TRBD1. J lost 1 base, V lost 7 bases, and 10 bases had no gene match. The CDR3 is 15 amino acids. Germline CDR1 is SGHRS and CDR2 is YFSETQ.

The V gene is TRBV6-5, the J gene TRBJ2-7; 10 bases match TRBD1. In germline, CDR1 is MNHEY, CDR2 SVGAGI. The CDR3 loop spans 16 amino acids. V trimming: 2 bases; J trimming: 7 bases; junction bases outside the gene matches: 11. CDR3 nucleotide sequence: TGTGCCAGCAGTTACCTGACAGGGGGCAATCCTTGGGAGCAGTACTTC. As protein: CASSYLTGGNPWEQYF.

The genes are TRBV30 and TRBJ1-2; 8 bases are a match to TRBD1. Germline values: CDR1 GTSNPN, CDR2 SVGIG (reference sequence). The CDR3 has 12 amino acids. V lost 1 base to trimming and J lost 6 bases; unmatched junction nucleotides: 1. Written as DNA, the CDR3 is TGTGCCTGGAGTGGACAGGGGAATGGCTACACCTTC. It specifies CAWSGQGNGYTF.

This rearrangement joins TRBV6-1 to TRBJ2-7; a weak D match, TRBD1 (5 bases). The CDR3 is made up of 14 amino acids. Germline CDR1 reads MNHNS; CDR2 reads SASEGT. The V end was cut by 2 bases, the J end by 5 bases, with 13 bases between. CDR3 amino acids: CASSELDSINEQYF. For the CDR3, the DNA is TGTGCCAGCAGTGAACTCGACAGTATCAACGAGCAGTACTTC.

V gene TRBV5-1 combines with J gene TRBJ1-2; D is unresolved. This CDR3 spans 15 amino acids. Trimming cost V 0 bases and J 4 bases, with 13 bases left between them. Per the germline V gene, CDR1 is SGHRS and CDR2 is YFSETQ. CDR3 nucleotides: TGCGCCAGCAGCTTGGCCAGCGGCGGCTTCTATGGCTACACCTTC. Translating it yields CASSLASGGFYGYTF.

The J gene is TRBJ2-7, the V gene TRBV28; TRBD2 might be the D (6 bases). The germline V gene has CDR1 MDHEN and CDR2 SYDVKM. This CDR3 has 14 amino acids. The germline V and J ends were trimmed by 7 bases and 3 bases, with 16 bases remaining between them. The CDR3 loop is CASTNAGYVYEQYF. The CDR3 nucleotides read TGTGCCAGCACTAACGCGGGATACGTCTACGAGCAGTACTTC. Complete variable domain (other parts from reference TRBV28 and TRBJ2-7): DVKVTQSSRYLVKRTGEKVFLECVQDMDHENMFWYRQDPGLGLRLIYFSYDVKMKEKGDIPEGYSVSREKKERFSLILESASTNQTSMYLCASTNAGYVYEQYFGPGTRLTVT.

The gene calls are TRBV5-6 and TRBJ1-6; unclear D gene. The germline CDR1 and CDR2 sequences are SGHDT and YYEEEE. This CDR3 is built from 16 residues. The V end lost 3 bases, the J end lost 4 bases, and 14 bases lay between the germline ends. CDR3 coding DNA: TGTGCCAGCAGCTCCGGTCTTAGAGAATATAATTCACCCCTCCACTTT. Translated, it gives CASSSGLREYNSPLHF.

The rearrangement links TRBV27 to TRBJ2-7, with D possibly TRBD2 on 6 matching bases. The CDR3 has 15 amino acids. Looked up from germline, CDR1 is MNHEY and CDR2 is SMNVEV (reference sequence). V lost 5 bases and J 7 bases, leaving 21 bases between the germline ends. The CDR3 nucleotides read TGTGCCAGCAGTCCCGACCCGGGACTGACTAAAGAGCAGTACTTC. Protein sequence: CASSPDPGLTKEQYF.

This clone is a singleton in its sample. The chain uses TRBV11-2 and TRBJ2-7; 9 bases line up with TRBD2. CDR1 is SGHAT and CDR2 is FQNNGV in the germline V gene. CDR3 length equals 14 residues. Trimming took 4 bases from V and 3 from J; bases not matched to a gene: 4. The chain's CDR3 is CASSSTSGYYEQYF. The CDR3 coding sequence is TGTGCCAGCAGCTCCACTAGCGGGTACTACGAGCAGTACTTC.